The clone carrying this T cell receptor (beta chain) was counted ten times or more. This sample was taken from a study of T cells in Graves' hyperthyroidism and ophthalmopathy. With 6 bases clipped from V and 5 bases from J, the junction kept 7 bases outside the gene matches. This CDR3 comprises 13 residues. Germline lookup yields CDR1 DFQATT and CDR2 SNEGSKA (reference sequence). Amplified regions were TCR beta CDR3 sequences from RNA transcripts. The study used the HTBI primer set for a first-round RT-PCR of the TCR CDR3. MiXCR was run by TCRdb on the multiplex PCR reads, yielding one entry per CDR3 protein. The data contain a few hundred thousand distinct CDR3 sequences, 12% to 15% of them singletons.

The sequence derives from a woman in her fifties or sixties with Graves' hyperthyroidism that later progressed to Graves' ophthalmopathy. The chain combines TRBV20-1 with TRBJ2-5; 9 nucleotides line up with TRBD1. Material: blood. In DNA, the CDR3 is TGCAGTGCCCGGCCTGACAGGGGGGAGACCCAGTACTTC. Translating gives CSARPDRGETQYF.